This T cell receptor beta chain was found in a study of blood T cell repertoires in COVID-19. Study-level background: COVID-19 samples from acute and convalescent phases originated in the United States, Italy and Spain.

As handled by the study authors: It was from reference gene primer amplification that nucleated cell counts were estimated. Measured with immunoSEQ multiplex PCR; TCRdb has only the in-frame clones, and not every one. V, J and clone size derive from that table, while D and trimming were established from the DNA sequence. The repertoire holds around 76,000 clones, with about 85% as singletons. The V segment lost 3 bases and the J segment 3 bases; nucleotides outside the gene matches: 6. Per germline, CDR1 SGHTA and CDR2 FQGNSA. The CDR3 extends over 16 amino acids. The sample consisted of peripheral blood. The chain recombines TRBV7-2 with TRBJ2-1; 9 bases map to TRBD1. The receptor was derived from a man at least 80 years old with acute or convalescent COVID-19. The CDR3 nucleotides read TGTGCCAGCAGCTTGGGGGGACAGGGTTTCTACAATGAGCAGTTCTTC. This gives the protein CASSLGGQGFYNEQFF.